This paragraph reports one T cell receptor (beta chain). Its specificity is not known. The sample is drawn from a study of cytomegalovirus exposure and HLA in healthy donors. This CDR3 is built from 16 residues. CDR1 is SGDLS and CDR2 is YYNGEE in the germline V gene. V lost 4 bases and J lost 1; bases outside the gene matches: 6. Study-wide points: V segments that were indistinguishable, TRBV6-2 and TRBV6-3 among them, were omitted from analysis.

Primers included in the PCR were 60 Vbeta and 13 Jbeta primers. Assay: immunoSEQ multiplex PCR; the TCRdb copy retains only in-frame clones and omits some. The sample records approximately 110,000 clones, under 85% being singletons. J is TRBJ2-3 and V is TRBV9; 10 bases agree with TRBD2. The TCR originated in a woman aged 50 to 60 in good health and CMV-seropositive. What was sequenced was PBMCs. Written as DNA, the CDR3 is TGTGCCAGCAGCCCACATCTAGCGGGGGGCACAGATACGCAGTATTTT. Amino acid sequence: CASSPHLAGGTDTQYF.